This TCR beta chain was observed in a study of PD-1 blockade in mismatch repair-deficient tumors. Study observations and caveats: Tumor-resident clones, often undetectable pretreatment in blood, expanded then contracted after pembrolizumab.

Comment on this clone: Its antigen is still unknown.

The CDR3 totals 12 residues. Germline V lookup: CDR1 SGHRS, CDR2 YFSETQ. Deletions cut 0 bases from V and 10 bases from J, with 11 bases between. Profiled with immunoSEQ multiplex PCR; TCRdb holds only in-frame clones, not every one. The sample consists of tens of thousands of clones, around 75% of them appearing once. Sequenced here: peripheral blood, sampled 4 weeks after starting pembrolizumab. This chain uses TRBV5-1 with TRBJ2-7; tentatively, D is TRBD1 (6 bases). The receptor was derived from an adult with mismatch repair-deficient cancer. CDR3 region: CASSLESGHQYF. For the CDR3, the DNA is TGCGCCAGCAGCTTGGAGTCGGGACACCAGTACTTC.